The present entry profiles one T cell receptor (beta chain) with its context. Germline V gives CDR1 MDHEN, CDR2 SYDVKM. Trimming pared 6 bases from V and 4 bases from J, leaving 9 bases between. The CDR3 is 12 residues long. Two negative PCRs, clearance, or symptom resolution characterized the recovered Cohort 3 donors. The sample comes from a study of blood T cell repertoires in COVID-19. Study-level background: Spain, Italy and the United States supplied samples that represented acute and convalescent COVID-19.

Methods used by the authors: For nucleated cells, counts were estimated from reference gene primer amplification. TCRdb keeps only in-frame clones here, not all; method: immunoSEQ multiplex PCR. V, J and clone size derive from that table, while D and trimming were established from the DNA sequence. Altogether some 340,000 clones are present, around 87% being singletons, with the ten largest covering 5.3%. The chain recombines TRBV28 with TRBJ1-1; D is unclear. The clonotype originates from a woman in her twenties or thirties who had recovered from COVID-19. Input material: PBMCs or T cells enriched from blood (not recorded which). The CDR3 protein is CASSGRATEAFF. For the CDR3, the DNA is TGTGCCAGCAGCGGGAGGGCCACTGAAGCTTTCTTT.